This T cell receptor (beta chain) was identified in a study of blood T cell repertoires in COVID-19. Germline-derived CDR1 and CDR2 are LNHDA and SQIVND (reference sequence). V shed 5 bases, J shed 4 bases, and the junction held 17 bases outside the gene matches. This CDR3 spans 17 amino acids. Assay used: immunoSEQ multiplex PCR; TCRdb lists only in-frame clones, some missing. The repertoire consists of 40,000 to 55,000 clones, with around nine tenths occurring once and the leading ten covering nearly 10%. This chain uses TRBV19 with TRBJ2-7, with 7 nucleotides matching TRBD2. The sequence derives from a woman of 80 years or more with acute or convalescent COVID-19. The material sequenced was peripheral blood. The CDR3 sequence is CASSDSGSSGGPYEQYF. The CDR3 bases are TGTGCCAGTAGTGACTCCGGGTCTAGCGGAGGGCCATACGAGCAGTACTTC.